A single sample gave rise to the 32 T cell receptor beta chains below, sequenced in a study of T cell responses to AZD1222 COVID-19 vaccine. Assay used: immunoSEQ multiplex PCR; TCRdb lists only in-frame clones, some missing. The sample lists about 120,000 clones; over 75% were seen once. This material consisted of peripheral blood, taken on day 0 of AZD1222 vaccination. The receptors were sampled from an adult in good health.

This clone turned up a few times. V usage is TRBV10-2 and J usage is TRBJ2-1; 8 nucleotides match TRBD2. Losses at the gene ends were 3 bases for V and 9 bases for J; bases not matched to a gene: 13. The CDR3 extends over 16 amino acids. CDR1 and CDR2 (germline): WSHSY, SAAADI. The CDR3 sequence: CASSEYGGALGSEQFF. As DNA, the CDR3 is TGCGCCAGCAGTGAATACGGGGGGGCCCTAGGTAGTGAGCAGTTCTTC.

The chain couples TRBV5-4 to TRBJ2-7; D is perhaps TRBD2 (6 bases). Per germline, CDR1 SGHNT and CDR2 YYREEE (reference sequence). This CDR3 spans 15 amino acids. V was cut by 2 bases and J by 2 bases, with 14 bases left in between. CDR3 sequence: CASSLGGVGPYEQYF. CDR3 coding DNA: TGTGCCAGCAGCTTAGGCGGGGTTGGTCCCTACGAGCAGTACTTC.

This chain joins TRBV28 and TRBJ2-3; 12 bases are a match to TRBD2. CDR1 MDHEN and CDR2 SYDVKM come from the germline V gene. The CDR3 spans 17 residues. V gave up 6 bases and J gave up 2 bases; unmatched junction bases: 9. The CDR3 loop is CASSSRASGGATDTQYF. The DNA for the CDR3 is TGTGCCAGCAGCTCCAGGGCTAGCGGGGGGGCCACAGATACGCAGTATTTT.

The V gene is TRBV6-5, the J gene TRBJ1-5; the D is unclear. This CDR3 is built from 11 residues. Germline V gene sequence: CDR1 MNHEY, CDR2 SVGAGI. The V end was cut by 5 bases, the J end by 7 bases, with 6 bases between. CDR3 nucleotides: TGTGCCAGCAGTATCGGACAGCCCCAGCATTTT. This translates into CASSIGQPQHF.

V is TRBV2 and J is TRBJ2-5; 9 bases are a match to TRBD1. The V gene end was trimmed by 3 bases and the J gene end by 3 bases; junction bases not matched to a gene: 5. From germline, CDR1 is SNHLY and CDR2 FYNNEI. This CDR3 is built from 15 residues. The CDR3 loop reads CASSDLGQGKETQYF. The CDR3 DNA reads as TGTGCCAGCAGTGACCTGGGACAGGGAAAAGAGACCCAGTACTTC.

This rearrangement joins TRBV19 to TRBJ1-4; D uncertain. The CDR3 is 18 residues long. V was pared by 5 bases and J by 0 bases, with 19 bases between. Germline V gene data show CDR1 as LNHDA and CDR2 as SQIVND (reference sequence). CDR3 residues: CASSSSVGSAATNEKLFF. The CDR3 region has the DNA TGTGCCAGTAGTTCCTCAGTAGGAAGCGCCGCAACTAATGAAAAACTGTTTTTT. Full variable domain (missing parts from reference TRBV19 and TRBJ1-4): DGGITQSPKYLFRKEGQNVTLSCEQNLNHDAMYWYRQDPGQGLRLIYYSQIVNDFQKGDIAEGYSVSREKKESFPLTVTSAQKNPTAFYLCASSSSVGSAATNEKLFFGSGTQLSVL.

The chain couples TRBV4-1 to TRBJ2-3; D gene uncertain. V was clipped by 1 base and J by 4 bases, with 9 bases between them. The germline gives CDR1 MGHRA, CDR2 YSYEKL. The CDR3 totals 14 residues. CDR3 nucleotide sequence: TGCGCCAGCAGCCAAGTCCGACGGGCAGATACGCAGTATTTT. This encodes CASSQVRRADTQYF.

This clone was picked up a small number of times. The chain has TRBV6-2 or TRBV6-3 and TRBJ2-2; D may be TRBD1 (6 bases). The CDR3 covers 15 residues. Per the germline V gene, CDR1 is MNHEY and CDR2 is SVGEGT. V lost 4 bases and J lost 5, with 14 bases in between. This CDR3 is CASSSWTADTGELFF. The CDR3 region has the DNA TGTGCCAGCAGTTCGTGGACAGCCGATACCGGGGAGCTGTTTTTT.

As DNA, the CDR3 is TGTGCCAGCAGCGCCTCATTGGGAGTGAAGGATGGCTACACCTTC. It specifies CASSASLGVKDGYTF. The rearrangement joins TRBV11-1 to TRBJ1-2; no firm D call. Germline lookup yields CDR1 SGHAT and CDR2 FQDESV (reference sequence). V gave up 5 bases and J gave up 6 bases, with 19 bases separating them. The CDR3 totals 15 residues.

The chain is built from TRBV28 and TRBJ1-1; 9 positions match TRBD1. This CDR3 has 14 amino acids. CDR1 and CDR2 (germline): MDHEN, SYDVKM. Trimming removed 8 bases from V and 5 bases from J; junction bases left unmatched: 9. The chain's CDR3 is CASELDRGRTEAFF. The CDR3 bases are TGTGCCAGCGAGCTGGACAGGGGAAGAACTGAAGCTTTCTTT. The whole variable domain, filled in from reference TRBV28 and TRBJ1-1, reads DVKVTQSSRYLVKRTGEKVFLECVQDMDHENMFWYRQDPGLGLRLIYFSYDVKMKEKGDIPEGYSVSREKKERFSLILESASTNQTSMYLCASELDRGRTEAFFGQGTRLTVV.

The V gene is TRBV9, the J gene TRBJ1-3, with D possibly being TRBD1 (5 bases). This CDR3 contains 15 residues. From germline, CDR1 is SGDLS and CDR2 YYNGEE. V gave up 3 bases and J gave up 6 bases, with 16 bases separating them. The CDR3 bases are TGTGCCAGCAGCGCCCGGGACTCCCGTCCAAACACCATATATTTT. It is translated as CASSARDSRPNTIYF.

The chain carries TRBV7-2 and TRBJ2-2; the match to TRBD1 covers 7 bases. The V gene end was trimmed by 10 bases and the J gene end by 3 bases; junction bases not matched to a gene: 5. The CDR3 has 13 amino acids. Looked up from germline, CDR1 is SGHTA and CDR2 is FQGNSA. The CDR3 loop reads CATLDRYTGELFF. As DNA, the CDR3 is TGTGCCACCTTGGACAGGTACACCGGGGAGCTGTTTTTT.

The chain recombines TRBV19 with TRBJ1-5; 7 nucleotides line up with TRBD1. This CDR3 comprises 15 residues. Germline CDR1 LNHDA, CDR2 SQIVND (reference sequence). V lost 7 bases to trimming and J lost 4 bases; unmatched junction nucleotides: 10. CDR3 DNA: TGTGCCAGTACCATGACAGGGTTGGAGAATCAGCCCCAGCATTTT. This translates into CASTMTGLENQPQHF.

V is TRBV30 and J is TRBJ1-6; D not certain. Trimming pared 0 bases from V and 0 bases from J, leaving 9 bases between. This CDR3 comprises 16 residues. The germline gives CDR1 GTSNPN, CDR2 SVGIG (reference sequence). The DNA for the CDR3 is TGTGCCTGGAGTGTACGAGGGAGCTCCTATAATTCACCCCTCCACTTT. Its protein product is CAWSVRGSSYNSPLHF. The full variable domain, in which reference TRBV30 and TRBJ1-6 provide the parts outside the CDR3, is SQTIHQWPATLVQPVGSPLSLECTVEGTSNPNLYWYRQAAGRGLQLLFYSVGIGQISSEVPQNLSASRPQDRQFILSSKKLLLSDSGFYLCAWSVRGSSYNSPLHFGNGTRLTVT.

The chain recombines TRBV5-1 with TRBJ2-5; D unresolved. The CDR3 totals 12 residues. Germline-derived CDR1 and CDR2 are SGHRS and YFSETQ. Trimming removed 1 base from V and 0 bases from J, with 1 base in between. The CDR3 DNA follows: TGCGCCAGCAGCTTGAACCAAGAGACCCAGTACTTC. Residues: CASSLNQETQYF.

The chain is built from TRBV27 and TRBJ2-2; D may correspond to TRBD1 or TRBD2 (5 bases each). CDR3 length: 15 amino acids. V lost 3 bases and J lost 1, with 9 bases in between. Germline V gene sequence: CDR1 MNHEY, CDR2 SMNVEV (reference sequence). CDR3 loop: CASSFRDGNTGELFF. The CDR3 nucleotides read TGTGCCAGCAGTTTCCGGGACGGGAACACCGGGGAGCTGTTTTTT.

CDR3 nucleotides: TGTGCCAGCAGCCCACAGGGGATAAGTGGCTACACCTTC. Protein product: CASSPQGISGYTF. The chain has TRBV7-2 and TRBJ1-2, with 7 bases identical to TRBD1. J lost 7 bases, V lost 5 bases, and 7 bases had no gene match. The CDR3 loop spans 13 amino acids. Germline V gives CDR1 SGHTA, CDR2 FQGNSA.

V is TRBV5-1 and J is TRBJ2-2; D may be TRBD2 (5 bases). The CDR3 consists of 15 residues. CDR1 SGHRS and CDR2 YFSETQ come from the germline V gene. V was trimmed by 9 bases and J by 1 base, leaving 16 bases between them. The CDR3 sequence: CATRTGTLNTGELFF. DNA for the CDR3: TGCGCCACCCGAACGGGAACTTTGAACACCGGGGAGCTGTTTTTT. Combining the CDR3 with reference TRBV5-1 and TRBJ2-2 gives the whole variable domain KAGVTQTPRYLIKTRGQQVTLSCSPISGHRSVSWYQQTPGQGLQFLFEYFSETQRNKGNFPGRFSGRQFSNSRSEMNVSTLELGDSALYLCATRTGTLNTGELFFGEGSRLTVL.

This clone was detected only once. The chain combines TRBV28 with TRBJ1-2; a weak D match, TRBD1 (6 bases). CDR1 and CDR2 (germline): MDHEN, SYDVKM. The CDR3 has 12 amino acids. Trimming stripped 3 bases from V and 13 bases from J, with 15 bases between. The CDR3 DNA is TGTGCCAGCAGTTTCGCACGCAGGGGCGGCACCTTC. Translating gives CASSFARRGGTF.

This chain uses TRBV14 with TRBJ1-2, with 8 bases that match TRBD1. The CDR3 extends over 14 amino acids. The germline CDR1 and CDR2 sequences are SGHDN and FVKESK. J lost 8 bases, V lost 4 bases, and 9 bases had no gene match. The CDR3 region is CASSRAGGAGGYTF. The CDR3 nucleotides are TGTGCCAGCAGCCGGGCAGGGGGCGCGGGCGGCTACACCTTC.

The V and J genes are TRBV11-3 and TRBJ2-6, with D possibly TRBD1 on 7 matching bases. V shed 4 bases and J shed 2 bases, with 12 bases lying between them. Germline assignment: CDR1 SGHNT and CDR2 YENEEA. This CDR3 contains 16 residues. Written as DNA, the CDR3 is TGTGCCAGCAGCTCCCAGGGGGGAGCTGGGGCCAACGTCCTGACTTTC. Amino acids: CASSSQGGAGANVLTF.

Written as DNA, the CDR3 is TGTGCCAGCAGCGTAGACCCTGATCAGCCCCAGCATTTT. This codes for CASSVDPDQPQHF. V gene TRBV9 combines with J gene TRBJ1-5; D unresolved. Germline CDR1 reads SGDLS; CDR2 reads YYNGEE. The V end lost 0 bases, the J end lost 5 bases, and 6 bases lay between the germline ends. This CDR3 is built from 13 residues.

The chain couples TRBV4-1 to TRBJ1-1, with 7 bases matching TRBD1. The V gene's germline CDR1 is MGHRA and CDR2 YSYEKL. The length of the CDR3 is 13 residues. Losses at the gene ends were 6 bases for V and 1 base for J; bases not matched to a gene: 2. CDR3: CASRGTANTEAFF. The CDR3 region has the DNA TGCGCCAGCAGGGGGACAGCGAACACTGAAGCTTTCTTT.

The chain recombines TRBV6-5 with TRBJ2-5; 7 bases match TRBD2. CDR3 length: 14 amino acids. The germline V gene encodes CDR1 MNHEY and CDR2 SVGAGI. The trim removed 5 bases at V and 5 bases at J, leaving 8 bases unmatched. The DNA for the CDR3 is TGTGCCAGCAGTCCATCTTTGGGGGGGGAGACCCAGTACTTC. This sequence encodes CASSPSLGGETQYF.

The CDR3 bases are TGTGCCAGCAGCCCAGGGGTACACTATGGCTACACCTTC. Its translation: CASSPGVHYGYTF. V usage is TRBV11-2 and J usage is TRBJ1-2, with a weak D call TRBD1 (6 bases). The V end was cut by 5 bases, the J end by 3 bases, with 10 bases between. From germline, CDR1 is SGHAT and CDR2 FQNNGV. The CDR3 has 13 amino acids.

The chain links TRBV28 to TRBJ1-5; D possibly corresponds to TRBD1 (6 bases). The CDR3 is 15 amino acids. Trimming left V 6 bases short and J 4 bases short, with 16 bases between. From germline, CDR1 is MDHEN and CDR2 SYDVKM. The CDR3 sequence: CASSRATGGNQPQHF. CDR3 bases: TGTGCCAGCAGCCGTGCGACAGGAGGTAATCAGCCCCAGCATTTT.

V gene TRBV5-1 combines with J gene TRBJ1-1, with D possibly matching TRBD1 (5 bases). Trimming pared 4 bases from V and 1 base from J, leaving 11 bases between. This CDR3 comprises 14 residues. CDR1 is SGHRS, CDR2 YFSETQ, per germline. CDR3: CASSPYGQNTEAFF. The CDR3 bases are TGCGCCAGCAGCCCCTACGGACAGAACACTGAAGCTTTCTTT.

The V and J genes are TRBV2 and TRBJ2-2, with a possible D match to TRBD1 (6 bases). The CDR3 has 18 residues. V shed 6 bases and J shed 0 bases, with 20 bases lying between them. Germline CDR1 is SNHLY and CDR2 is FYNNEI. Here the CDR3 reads CASREKTGFTSNTGELFF. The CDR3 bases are TGTGCCAGCAGAGAAAAGACAGGCTTTACTTCGAACACCGGGGAGCTGTTTTTT. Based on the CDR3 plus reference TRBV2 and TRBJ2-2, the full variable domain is EPEVTQTPSHQVTQMGQEVILRCVPISNHLYFYWYRQILGQKVEFLVSFYNNEISEKSEIFDDQFSVERPDGSNFTLKIRSTKLEDSAMYFCASREKTGFTSNTGELFFGEGSRLTVL.

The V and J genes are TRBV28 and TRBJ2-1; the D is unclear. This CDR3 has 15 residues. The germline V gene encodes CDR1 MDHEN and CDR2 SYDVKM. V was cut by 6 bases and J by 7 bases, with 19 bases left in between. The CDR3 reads CASRSMKKPPNEQFF. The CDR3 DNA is TGTGCCAGCAGGTCAATGAAGAAGCCTCCAAATGAGCAGTTCTTC.

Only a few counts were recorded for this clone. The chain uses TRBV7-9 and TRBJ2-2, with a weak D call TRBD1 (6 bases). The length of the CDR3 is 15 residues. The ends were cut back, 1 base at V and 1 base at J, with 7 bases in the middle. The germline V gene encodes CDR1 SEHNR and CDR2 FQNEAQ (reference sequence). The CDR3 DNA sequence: TGTGCCAGCAGCTTAGACAGGGAGAACACCGGGGAGCTGTTTTTT. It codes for CASSLDRENTGELFF.

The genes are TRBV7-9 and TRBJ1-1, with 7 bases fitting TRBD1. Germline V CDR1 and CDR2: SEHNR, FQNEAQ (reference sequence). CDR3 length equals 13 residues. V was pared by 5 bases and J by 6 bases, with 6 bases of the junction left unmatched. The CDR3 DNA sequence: TGTGCCAGCAGCCTCACGCAGGGGGCTGAAGCTTTCTTT. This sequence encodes CASSLTQGAEAFF.

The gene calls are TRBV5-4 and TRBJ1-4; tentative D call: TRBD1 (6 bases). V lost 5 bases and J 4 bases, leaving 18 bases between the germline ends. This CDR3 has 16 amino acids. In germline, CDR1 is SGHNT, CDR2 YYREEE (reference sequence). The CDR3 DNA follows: TGTGCCAGCAGTCACGGGGTGGGGGCTGGTAATGAAAAACTGTTTTTT. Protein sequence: CASSHGVGAGNEKLFF.